One and the same sample provided the 24 T cell receptor beta chains below, sequenced in a study of vaccination and CD4 T cells after COVID-19. Sequenced with the Oncomine TCR Beta short-read assay was DNA taken from cultured CD4+ T cells. A single record per CDR3 protein comes from TCRdb applying MiXCR to the PCR reads. The sample includes 16,000 or so distinct CDR3 sequences, 55% of them seen just once. Their antigens are not known. The treatment: approximately 11-day PBMC culture with coronavirus spike peptide pools or control peptides (ViraFEST assay). The specimen sequenced was CD4+ T cells from blood, cultured in vitro. These receptors all stem from a human donor who had recovered from COVID-19.

The J gene is TRBJ2-5, the V gene TRBV5-1, with D maybe TRBD2 (5 bases). The CDR3 runs 14 residues. CDR1 and CDR2 from the germline V gene are SGHRS and YFSETQ. Trimming took off 6 bases at V and 2 bases at J, with 14 bases between the two ends. CDR3 coding DNA: TGCGCCAGCATCATCGGTCGGACTCAAGAGACCCAGTACTTC. Amino acid sequence: CASIIGRTQETQYF.

The chain joins TRBV6-5 to TRBJ2-7; D is ambiguous. V shed 0 bases and J shed 3 bases, with 9 bases lying between them. The CDR3 length is 14 residues. CDR1 MNHEY and CDR2 SVGAGI come from the germline V gene. The CDR3 DNA reads TGTGCCAGCAGTTACTCTGGCGAGAGCTACGAGCAGTACTTC. Its translation: CASSYSGESYEQYF.

The table lists this clonotype with a few counts. J is TRBJ2-2 and V is TRBV7-2; 9 positions agree with TRBD1. Germline CDR1 is SGHTA and CDR2 is FQGNSA. V gave up 5 bases and J gave up 6 bases; unmatched junction bases: 1. The CDR3 runs to 13 residues. CDR3 sequence: CASSRTGAGELFF. The CDR3 DNA follows: TGTGCCAGCAGCCGGACAGGGGCCGGGGAGCTGTTTTTT.

The gene calls are TRBV10-3 and TRBJ1-1; the match to TRBD1 covers 11 bases. CDR1 and CDR2 from the germline V gene are ENHRY and SYGVKD. V lost 0 bases, J lost 1 base, and 1 base stayed unmatched. The CDR3 has 16 amino acids. The CDR3 sequence is CAISESGTGGNTEAFF. The CDR3 DNA reads as TGTGCCATCAGTGAGTCTGGGACAGGGGGGAACACTGAAGCTTTCTTT.

The genes are TRBV6-1 and TRBJ2-7; TRBD1 is a possible D gene (6 bases). V shed 7 bases and J shed 0 bases, with 16 bases lying between them. The CDR3 totals 15 residues. The germline V gene has CDR1 MNHNS and CDR2 SASEGT. The DNA of the CDR3 is TGTGCCAGCACCTCTCAGGGGTTAGGCTCCTACGAGCAGTACTTC. Its protein is CASTSQGLGSYEQYF.

This sequence joins TRBV28 and TRBJ2-1; TRBD2 agrees at 16 bases. CDR1 and CDR2 from the germline V gene are MDHEN and SYDVKM. This CDR3 has 17 residues. V trimming: 5 bases; J trimming: 4 bases; junction bases outside the gene matches: 5. CDR3 residues: CASSPPGLAGGYNEQFF. CDR3 coding DNA: TGTGCCAGCAGTCCACCGGGACTAGCGGGAGGGTACAATGAGCAGTTCTTC.

The gene calls are TRBV27 and TRBJ1-2, with D hard to call. The CDR3 is made up of 12 amino acids. Germline V gene sequence: CDR1 MNHEY, CDR2 SMNVEV (reference sequence). Trimming stripped 6 bases from V and 3 bases from J, with 8 bases between. CDR3 sequence: CASRGIYYGYTF. The CDR3 coding sequence is TGTGCCAGCAGGGGGATTTACTATGGCTACACCTTC.

This chain connects TRBV18 to TRBJ2-6, with D unresolved. CDR3 length: 14 residues. V lost 5 bases to trimming and J lost 0 bases, with 5 bases between them. Germline CDR1 is KGHSH and CDR2 is LQKENI. Written as DNA, the CDR3 is TGTGCCAGCTCAGAGGACTCTGGGGCCAACGTCCTGACTTTC. This encodes CASSEDSGANVLTF.

This chain connects TRBV2 to TRBJ2-7; D not resolved. There are 11 residues in the CDR3. CDR1 and CDR2 (germline): SNHLY, FYNNEI. The germline V and J ends were trimmed by 8 bases and 1 base, with 6 bases remaining between them. This chain's CDR3 is CASRFSYEQYF. Written as DNA, the CDR3 is TGTGCCAGCCGGTTTTCCTACGAGCAGTACTTC.

This clonotype was counted only a few times. The rearrangement joins TRBV27 to TRBJ1-1; maybe TRBD1 (5 bases). This CDR3 region has 15 residues. Germline V lookup: CDR1 MNHEY, CDR2 SMNVEV (reference sequence). Trimming took 1 base from V and 0 from J, leaving 9 bases between them. In DNA, the CDR3 is TGTGCCAGCAGTTTATATCCAGGGATGAACACTGAAGCTTTCTTT. Encoded protein: CASSLYPGMNTEAFF.

The V gene is TRBV24-1, the J gene TRBJ2-1, with 7 bases aligning to TRBD1. CDR1 KGHDR and CDR2 SFDVKD come from the germline V gene. J was trimmed by 7 bases and V by 6 bases; bases with no gene match: 14. The CDR3 has 16 residues. CDR3 sequence reads: CATSSPEGAGYNEQFF. Written as DNA, the CDR3 is TGTGCCACCAGTAGTCCCGAGGGGGCGGGCTATAATGAGCAGTTCTTC.

The CDR3 here is CAMGTGSYNEQFF. CDR3 coding DNA: TGTGCCATGGGGACAGGCTCCTACAATGAGCAGTTCTTC. The chain couples TRBV10-3 to TRBJ2-1; TRBD1 matches at 8 bases. CDR1 is ENHRY, CDR2 SYGVKD, per germline. The CDR3 consists of 13 residues. V dropped 9 bases and J dropped 0; count of bases not matched to a gene: 1.

The rearrangement uses TRBV7-9 and TRBJ2-2; tentative D call: TRBD1 (6 bases). From germline, CDR1 is SEHNR and CDR2 FQNEAQ (reference sequence). The V end was cut by 2 bases, the J end by 1 base, with 14 bases between. This CDR3 contains 17 residues. The CDR3 loop is CASSLKWAGENTGELFF. The CDR3 coding sequence is TGTGCCAGCAGCTTAAAATGGGCAGGGGAGAACACCGGGGAGCTGTTTTTT.

The V and J genes are TRBV11-2 and TRBJ2-3; D gene uncertain. V was pared by 5 bases and J by 4 bases, with 10 bases between. The CDR3 sequence is 13 residues long. CDR1 is SGHAT, CDR2 FQNNGV, per germline. CDR3 sequence reads: CASSEKLPDTQYF. The CDR3 DNA reads as TGTGCCAGCAGCGAAAAATTGCCAGATACGCAGTATTTT.

The chain combines TRBV5-1 with TRBJ2-2, with D tentatively TRBD1 (7 bases). This CDR3 spans 13 amino acids. Trimming cost V 4 bases and J 9 bases, with 13 bases left between them. From germline, CDR1 is SGHRS and CDR2 YFSETQ. The CDR3 nucleotides read TGCGCCAGCAGCCCAGGGGGGTATAGGGAGCTGTTTTTT. Translation gives CASSPGGYRELFF.

J is TRBJ2-7 and V is TRBV11-1, with 7 positions matching TRBD1. In germline, CDR1 is SGHAT, CDR2 FQDESV (reference sequence). V dropped 4 bases and J dropped 0; count of bases not matched to a gene: 6. CDR3 length: 15 amino acids. CDR3 amino acids: CASSSGQEPSYEQYF. The CDR3 DNA is TGTGCCAGCAGCTCCGGACAGGAGCCCTCCTACGAGCAGTACTTC. Filled out from reference TRBV11-1 and TRBJ2-7, the complete variable domain reads EAEVAQSPRYKITEKSQAVAFWCDPISGHATLYWYRQILGQGPELLVQFQDESVVDDSQLPKDRFSAERLKGVDSTLKIQPAELGDSAMYLCASSSGQEPSYEQYFGPGTRLTVT.

This clonotype came up a few times. The genes are TRBV20-1 and TRBJ1-2, with D tentatively TRBD1 (5 bases). The CDR3 consists of 12 residues. Between the trimmed V and J ends, which lost 3 bases and 5 bases, there was a span of 10 bases. Germline values: CDR1 DFQATT, CDR2 SNEGSKA (reference sequence). CDR3 coding DNA: TGCAGTGCTAGTCAGGGTTGGTATGGCTACACCTTC. Residues: CSASQGWYGYTF.

This clonotype was detected once. This chain uses TRBV2 with TRBJ1-4; 7 bases match TRBD1. CDR3 length: 15 residues. J gave up 7 bases and V 4 bases, and 9 bases lay outside the gene matches. The germline CDR1 and CDR2 sequences are SNHLY and FYNNEI. The CDR3 DNA reads TGTGCCAGCAGTGCCGTAACAGGGGTTGGTGAAAAACTGTTTTTT. This encodes CASSAVTGVGEKLFF.

This sequence joins TRBV11-2 and TRBJ1-2; no definite D call. The length of the CDR3 is 13 residues. Germline V CDR1 and CDR2: SGHAT, FQNNGV. Trimming removed 2 bases from V and 6 bases from J, with 10 bases in between. The CDR3 is CASSLTYGDGYTF. DNA of the CDR3: TGTGCCAGCAGCTTAACATACGGCGATGGCTACACCTTC.

The V call is TRBV20-1, the J call TRBJ1-5, with a possible D match to TRBD1 (5 bases). Per germline, CDR1 DFQATT and CDR2 SNEGSKA (reference sequence). V was cut by 6 bases and J by 3 bases, with 21 bases left in between. The CDR3 spans 16 residues. The DNA for the CDR3 is TGCAGTGCCACACCTGGCTGGGGACGGAACAATCAGCCCCAGCATTTT. It specifies CSATPGWGRNNQPQHF.

J is TRBJ2-7 and V is TRBV30, with 8 positions matching TRBD2. The germline V gene encodes CDR1 GTSNPN and CDR2 SVGIG (reference sequence). The CDR3 totals 12 residues. J gave up 7 bases and V 7 bases, and 9 bases lay outside the gene matches. The CDR3 is CALDGGLGEQYF. The DNA of the CDR3 is TGTGCCTTGGATGGGGGACTAGGTGAGCAGTACTTC.

The chain carries TRBV6-1 and TRBJ1-3; possibly TRBD1 for D (5 bases). This CDR3 spans 16 amino acids. Germline V lookup: CDR1 MNHNS, CDR2 SASEGT. Trimming removed 5 bases at V and 4 bases at J, with 18 bases between. CDR3 amino acids: CASSRDLGPLGNTIYF. CDR3 coding DNA: TGTGCCAGCAGTCGGGACCTGGGTCCGTTAGGAAACACCATATATTTT.

The J gene is TRBJ1-2, the V gene TRBV4-1; no clear D gene. Germline assignment: CDR1 MGHRA and CDR2 YSYEKL. The V gene lost 3 bases and the J gene lost 3 bases, with 8 bases spanning the gap. This CDR3 has 13 amino acids. This chain's CDR3 is CASSQAEDYGYTF. CDR3 coding DNA: TGCGCCAGCAGCCAGGCAGAGGACTATGGCTACACCTTC.

This chain links TRBV4-1 with TRBJ1-1; a weak D match, TRBD1 (6 bases). Germline-derived CDR1 and CDR2 are MGHRA and YSYEKL. Trimming left V 0 bases short and J 9 bases short, with 14 bases between. The length of the CDR3 is 14 residues. In nucleotides, the CDR3 is TGCGCCAGCAGCCAAGATACCCCCGGGACACAAGCTTTCTTT. Encoded protein: CASSQDTPGTQAFF.